These 18 T cell receptor beta chains share one sample of origin, sequenced in a study of blood T cell repertoires in COVID-19. Measured with immunoSEQ multiplex PCR; TCRdb has only the in-frame clones, and not every one. The sample records approximately 210,000 clones, approximately 90% being singletons. Material: peripheral blood. Receptor source: a man aged 45 to 65 with COVID-19, enrolled during active disease.

The chain carries TRBV27 and TRBJ1-2, with 12 bases that match TRBD1. The CDR3 contains 19 residues. Germline V gene lookup returns CDR1 MNHEY and CDR2 SMNVEV (reference sequence). Trimming took 1 base from V and 4 from J; bases not matched to a gene: 13. The CDR3 spells CASSLYRGTGGQGGYGYTF. In DNA, the CDR3 is TGTGCCAGCAGTTTATATAGGGGGACAGGGGGCCAAGGAGGCTATGGCTACACCTTC.

The V gene is TRBV4-3, the J gene TRBJ2-7; TRBD1 is a possible D gene (7 bases). CDR1 and CDR2 (germline): LGHNA, YSLEER. V was pared by 4 bases and J by 4 bases, with 17 bases between. The CDR3 extends over 15 amino acids. The CDR3 is CASSPRQGGPYEQYF. The CDR3 region has the DNA TGCGCCAGCAGCCCGAGGCAGGGGGGCCCTTACGAGCAGTACTTC.

The chain is built from TRBV7-6 and TRBJ2-7; 9 bases fit TRBD2. This CDR3 has 16 residues. The J segment lost 0 bases and the V segment lost 1 base, leaving 4 bases of the junction unmatched. Per germline, CDR1 SGHVS and CDR2 FNYEAQ. CDR3 sequence reads: CASSLELAGDSYEQYF. The CDR3 bases are TGTGCCAGCAGCTTAGAATTAGCGGGGGACTCCTACGAGCAGTACTTC.

This clone appeared once. This sequence joins TRBV11-2 and TRBJ2-5; 9 positions match TRBD1. CDR1 is SGHAT and CDR2 is FQNNGV in the germline V gene. The ends lost 4 bases at V and 4 bases at J; junction bases unmatched: 13. The CDR3 sequence is 17 residues long. CDR3 nucleotide sequence: TGTGCCAGCAGCTCAATAAAACAGGGGGCTCTCGGAGAGACCCAGTACTTC. Residues: CASSSIKQGALGETQYF.

This clone was detected once. The chain carries TRBV12-3 or TRBV12-4 and TRBJ1-5, with D unclear. V was pared by 0 bases and J by 4 bases, with 4 bases between. This CDR3 is 13 amino acids long. The DNA for the CDR3 is TGTGCCAGCAGTTTAGCGCGGAATCAGCCCCAGCATTTT. As protein: CASSLARNQPQHF.

V gene TRBV14 combines with J gene TRBJ1-2, with unresolved D. CDR1 and CDR2 (germline): SGHDN, FVKESK. The length of the CDR3 is 15 residues. Trimming left V 2 bases short and J 4 bases short, with 14 bases between. The CDR3 nucleotides read TGTGCCAGCAGCCAAACCGGGTCCTTTCTCTATGGCTACACCTTC. Amino acid sequence: CASSQTGSFLYGYTF. Full variable domain (rest looked up from reference TRBV14 and TRBJ1-2): EAGVTQFPSHSVIEKGQTVTLRCDPISGHDNLYWYRRVMGKEIKFLLHFVKESKQDESGMPNNRFLAERTGGTYSTLKVQPAELEDSGVYFCASSQTGSFLYGYTFGSGTRLTVV.

The V gene is TRBV3-1 (or the pseudogene TRBV3-2), the J gene TRBJ1-1; a possible D gene is TRBD1 (5 bases). Trimming left V 1 base short and J 7 bases short, with 10 bases between. Germline CDR1 LGHDT, CDR2 YNNKEL (reference sequence). This CDR3 is 13 amino acids long. The CDR3 loop is CASSQGVQGEAFF. CDR3 in DNA: TGTGCCAGCAGCCAAGGGGTCCAGGGTGAAGCTTTCTTT.

This clone was found once. The V gene is TRBV18, the J gene TRBJ2-3; 8 bases agree with TRBD2. With V trimmed by 0 bases and J by 2 bases, 7 bases remained unmatched. The CDR3 consists of 17 residues. Germline V CDR1 and CDR2: KGHSH, LQKENI. The CDR3 sequence is CASSPPGSGGSTDTQYF. The CDR3 bases are TGTGCCAGCTCACCACCTGGCAGCGGGGGATCCACAGATACGCAGTATTTT.

The rearrangement links TRBV28 to TRBJ1-6, with 8 bases lining up with TRBD1. With 3 bases clipped from V and 2 bases from J, the junction kept 3 bases outside the gene matches. Germline lookup yields CDR1 MDHEN and CDR2 SYDVKM. The CDR3 runs 16 residues. The CDR3 protein is CASSLAQGAYNSPLHF. CDR3 sequence (DNA): TGTGCCAGCAGTTTGGCACAGGGGGCCTATAATTCACCCCTCCACTTT.

J is TRBJ1-3 and V is TRBV5-3; D is possibly TRBD1 (5 bases). TRBV5-3 has ORF status, its function being uncertain. CDR3 length: 15 residues. Trimming took 0 bases from V and 7 from J, leaving 14 bases between them. The CDR3 sequence: CARSLGAGPRNTIYF. CDR3 sequence (DNA): TGTGCCAGAAGCTTGGGGGCAGGGCCGAGGAACACCATATATTTT.

The CDR3 DNA sequence: TGTGCCAGCAGTTACTCGGGGACAGACGCCTACGAGCAGTACTTC. It encodes CASSYSGTDAYEQYF. This rearrangement joins TRBV6-5 to TRBJ2-7; 7 bases line up with TRBD1. This CDR3 contains 15 residues. Germline V lookup: CDR1 MNHEY, CDR2 SVGAGI. After removal of 0 bases from V and 2 bases from J, the junction contained 4 bases not matched to a gene.

The chain couples TRBV9 to TRBJ2-2; TRBD2 agrees at 9 bases. V shed 4 bases and J 7 bases; nucleotides not matched to a gene: 11. The CDR3 extends over 16 amino acids. Germline-derived CDR1 and CDR2 are SGDLS and YYNGEE. The CDR3 coding sequence is TGTGCCAGCAGCAGGGATCCTAGCGGGATGAACGGGGAGCTGTTTTTT. Translating it yields CASSRDPSGMNGELFF.

This clone is a singleton in its sample. This chain connects TRBV5-1 to TRBJ2-7; 8 bases fit TRBD1. This CDR3 region has 14 residues. Germline CDR1 SGHRS, CDR2 YFSETQ. V shed 3 bases, J shed 3 bases, and the junction held 5 bases outside the gene matches. CDR3 sequence (DNA): TGCGCCAGCAGCTCCGGACAGGGAAGCTACGAGCAGTACTTC. It translates to CASSSGQGSYEQYF. The variable domain in full, completed from reference TRBV5-1 and TRBJ2-7, reads KAGVTQTPRYLIKTRGQQVTLSCSPISGHRSVSWYQQTPGQGLQFLFEYFSETQRNKGNFPGRFSGRQFSNSRSEMNVSTLELGDSALYLCASSSGQGSYEQYFGPGTRLTVT.

The chain is built from TRBV30 and TRBJ1-2, with D perhaps TRBD1 (5 bases). The germline V gene encodes CDR1 GTSNPN and CDR2 SVGIG (reference sequence). The CDR3 runs 13 residues. V was clipped by 5 bases and J by 0 bases, with 10 bases between them. CDR3 sequence reads: CAWEGHSNYGYTF. The CDR3 bases are TGTGCCTGGGAAGGACATTCTAACTATGGCTACACCTTC.

J is TRBJ2-2 and V is TRBV19; 7 positions match TRBD1. Germline CDR1 LNHDA, CDR2 SQIVND (reference sequence). The CDR3 sequence is 18 residues long. With V trimmed by 6 bases and J by 0 bases, 13 bases remained unmatched. The CDR3 region has the DNA TGTGCCAGTAGGCAAAAACCAACCGGGACAGCGAACACCGGGGAGCTGTTTTTT. The encoded protein is CASRQKPTGTANTGELFF.

This clone has only a few counts. V usage is TRBV18 and J usage is TRBJ2-7; D possibly corresponds to TRBD1 (6 bases). V lost 2 bases and J 6 bases, leaving 14 bases between the germline ends. CDR1 KGHSH and CDR2 LQKENI come from the germline V gene. The CDR3 extends over 14 amino acids. The CDR3 is CASSPGPSQGEQYF. Written as DNA, the CDR3 is TGTGCCAGCTCACCAGGTCCTTCACAGGGCGAGCAGTACTTC.

In its sample, this clone was seen once. J is TRBJ2-1 and V is TRBV15; no clear D gene. This CDR3 is 13 amino acids long. Trimming removed 2 bases from V and 8 bases from J, with 10 bases in between. Germline loops: CDR1 LNHNV, CDR2 YYDKDF (reference sequence). The CDR3, as DNA: TGTGCCACCAGCAGAACCTCTACGGATGAGCAGTTCTTC. The encoded protein is CATSRTSTDEQFF.

The rearrangement links TRBV5-1 to TRBJ2-7; 7 bases are shared with TRBD2. The CDR3 is 13 amino acids. The V gene's germline CDR1 is SGHRS and CDR2 YFSETQ. J gave up 5 bases and V 3 bases, and 5 bases lay outside the gene matches. The CDR3 DNA reads TGCGCCAGCAGCTCCCTAGCGGTAGACGAGCAGTACTTC. It specifies CASSSLAVDEQYF.